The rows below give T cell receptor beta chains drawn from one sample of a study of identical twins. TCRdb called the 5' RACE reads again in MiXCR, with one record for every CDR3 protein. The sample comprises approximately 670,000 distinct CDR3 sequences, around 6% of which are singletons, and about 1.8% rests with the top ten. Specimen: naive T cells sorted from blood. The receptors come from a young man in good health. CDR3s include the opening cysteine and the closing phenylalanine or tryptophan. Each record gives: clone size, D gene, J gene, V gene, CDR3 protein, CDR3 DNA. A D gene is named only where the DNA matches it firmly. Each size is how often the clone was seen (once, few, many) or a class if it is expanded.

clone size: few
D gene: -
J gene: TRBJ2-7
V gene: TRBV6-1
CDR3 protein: CASSEGGGSYEQYF
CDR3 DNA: TGTGCCAGCAGTGAAGGAGGGGGGTCCTACGAGCAGTACTTC

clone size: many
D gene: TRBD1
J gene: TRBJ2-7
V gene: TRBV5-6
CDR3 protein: CASSYPDRVVSEQYF
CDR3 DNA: TGTGCCAGCAGCTACCCGGACAGGGTTGTTTCCGAGCAGTACTTC

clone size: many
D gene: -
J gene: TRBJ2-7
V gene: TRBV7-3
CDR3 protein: CASSLTFGGPYEQYF
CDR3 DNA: TGTGCCAGCAGCTTAACCTTCGGAGGGCCCTACGAGCAGTACTTC

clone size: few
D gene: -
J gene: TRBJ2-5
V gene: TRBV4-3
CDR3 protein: CASSQSFSETQYF
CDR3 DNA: TGCGCCAGCAGCCAAAGTTTCTCAGAGACCCAGTACTTC

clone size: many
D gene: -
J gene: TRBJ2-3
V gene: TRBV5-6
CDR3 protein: CASSPVQATDTQYF
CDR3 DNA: TGTGCCAGCAGCCCGGTACAGGCAACAGATACGCAGTATTTT

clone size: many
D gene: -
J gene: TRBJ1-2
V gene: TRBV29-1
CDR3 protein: CSGAGGGLYGYTF
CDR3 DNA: TGCAGCGGTGCCGGGGGGGGCCTCTATGGCTACACCTTC

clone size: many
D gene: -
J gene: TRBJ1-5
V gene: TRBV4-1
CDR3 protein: CASSQGNGNQPQHF
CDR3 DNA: TGCGCCAGCAGCCAGGGGAATGGCAATCAGCCCCAGCATTTT

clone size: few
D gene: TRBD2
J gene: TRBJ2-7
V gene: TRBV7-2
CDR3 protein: CASSSRREGRGEQYF
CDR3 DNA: TGTGCCAGCAGCAGTAGGAGGGAGGGCCGGGGCGAGCAGTACTTC

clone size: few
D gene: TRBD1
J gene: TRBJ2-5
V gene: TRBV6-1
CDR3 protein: CATWTGGGVQETQYF
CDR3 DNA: TGTGCCACCTGGACAGGGGGCGGCGTCCAAGAGACCCAGTACTTC

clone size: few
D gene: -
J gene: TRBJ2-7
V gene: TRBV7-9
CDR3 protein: CASSREKGGSYEQYF
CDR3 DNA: TGTGCCAGCAGCCGGGAAAAGGGGGGCTCCTACGAGCAGTACTTC

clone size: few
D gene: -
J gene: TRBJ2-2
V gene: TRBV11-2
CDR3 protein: CASSLTGRGTGELFF
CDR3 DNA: TGTGCCAGCAGCTTGACGGGACGGGGCACCGGGGAGCTGTTTTTT